What follows are 3 T cell receptor beta chains derived from one specimen sequenced in a study of blood T cell repertoires in COVID-19 (dated by TCRdb to 2019 to 2021). The protocol used for the library was the immunoSEQ multiplex PCR assay. TCRdb obtained this table from immuneACCESS and retained in-frame rearrangements with V and J assigned. These tables miss some clones; where compared with another copy, unresolved V genes account for less than half of the shortfall, and the remainder is unexplained. Across this sample there are 300,000 or so clones, with 75% to 90% seen only once. The top ten constitute roughly 2.9% of the sample. Sequencing was done on a sample of peripheral blood. The source of these receptors is a woman in her twenties or thirties with COVID-19, enrolled during active disease.

The genes are TRBV13 and TRBJ1-2; D is unclear. The germline V gene encodes CDR1 PRHDT and CDR2 FYEKMQ (reference sequence). The CDR3 consists of 12 residues. V shed 6 bases and J shed 1 base, with 6 bases lying between them. CDR3 in DNA: TGTGCCAGCAGTGCAGTTAACTATGGCTACACCTTC. Protein sequence: CASSAVNYGYTF.

V is TRBV18 and J is TRBJ2-7, with 7 bases fitting TRBD1. Per the germline V gene, CDR1 is KGHSH and CDR2 is LQKENI. The CDR3 covers 15 residues. Losses at the gene ends were 2 bases for V and 2 bases for J; bases not matched to a gene: 6. CDR3 DNA: TGTGCCAGCTCACCAAGTGGGACAGATACCTACGAGCAGTACTTC. It yields the protein CASSPSGTDTYEQYF.

The genes are TRBV20-1 and TRBJ2-3; unclear D gene. Germline CDR1 DFQATT, CDR2 SNEGSKA (reference sequence). Deletions cut 7 bases from V and 4 bases from J, with 9 bases between. The CDR3 is 11 amino acids. As DNA, the CDR3 is TGCAGTGTACAGCCTGCAGATACGCAGTATTTT. This codes for CSVQPADTQYF.